This T cell receptor beta chain was recorded in a study of radiotherapy plus CTLA-4 blockade in lung cancer (dated by TCRdb to between 2018 and 2020). At the level of the whole study: Among enrolled patients, roughly 20% had an objective response and 31% reached disease control. The research as a whole found: After treatment with radiotherapy and ipilimumab, TCR clones that originated in tumors expanded in peripheral blood. Increased serum interferon-beta after radiation, together with early dynamic changes in blood T cell clones, were reported to be the strongest predictors of response.

Note on this clone: This receptor's antigen is unknown. No quality values exist for individual bases; no much larger clone is one base distant.

Library creation used the immunoSEQ multiplex PCR assay. Not all clones reach the TCRdb copy of this immuneACCESS table, which keeps in-frame sequences only. Checked studies attribute under half of the gap to unresolved V genes and leave the rest unexplained. Recorded for this sample are roughly 53,000 clones; approximately 85% of them occurred a single time. Approximately 5% of the sample rests with the top ten. The study tested focal radiation therapy combined with CTLA-4 blockade (ipilimumab) in patients with chemo-refractory metastatic non-small-cell lung cancer. Inclusive of the bounding cysteine and phenylalanine, the CDR3 is 12 residues long. Left in the record is the CDR3 DNA by itself, 36 bases read in frame from the first base. The junction shows trimming of 7 bases on V and 2 bases on J, and the gene matches do not reach 2 bases of it. CDR1 and CDR2 (SGDLS, YYNGEE) derive from the germline V gene.

Recombination joined TRBV9 with TRBJ1-1, with 7 bases matching TRBD1. This TCR derives from a human donor with non-small cell lung cancer whose response to radiotherapy plus ipilimumab could not be evaluated. The material sequenced was peripheral blood, taken from a patient treated with radiotherapy plus ipilimumab. CDR3 loop: CASGTANTEAFF. The nucleotide sequence is TGTGCCAGCGGGACAGCTAACACTGAAGCTTTCTTT.